This TCR beta chain was captured by sequencing in a study of T cells in Graves' hyperthyroidism and ophthalmopathy. Study as a whole: Before treatment of any kind, peripheral blood was taken at initial diagnosis. General study findings and limits: Ophthalmopathy was identified by the model a median around 6.3 months ahead of onset.

This clonotype was detected many times. What it recognizes is unknown. Orbital computed tomography, thyroid ultrasound, serum thyroxine and TRAb, and clinical symptoms together informed the diagnoses. Blood from later-ophthalmopathy patients was taken at first hyperthyroidism diagnosis. The germline V gene has CDR1 LGHDT and CDR2 YNNKEL (reference sequence). The CDR3 covers 14 residues. V was shortened by 0 bases and J by 0 bases, with 5 bases between the two germline ends. TCR beta CDR3 sequences were amplified from RNA transcripts. In the first-round RT-PCR of the TCR CDR3, the HTBI primer set was used. One entry per CDR3 protein results from TCRdb running MiXCR on the multiplex PCR reads. Among 550,000 to 850,000 distinct CDR3 sequences listed, approximately 18% were seen once.

The chain couples TRBV3-1 to TRBJ2-5, with D hard to call. Source material: blood. The TCR originated in a woman aged 50 to 60 with Graves' hyperthyroidism that later progressed to Graves' ophthalmopathy. The CDR3 loop reads CASSQEMYQETQYF. CDR3 in DNA: TGTGCCAGCAGCCAAGAAATGTACCAAGAGACCCAGTACTTC.